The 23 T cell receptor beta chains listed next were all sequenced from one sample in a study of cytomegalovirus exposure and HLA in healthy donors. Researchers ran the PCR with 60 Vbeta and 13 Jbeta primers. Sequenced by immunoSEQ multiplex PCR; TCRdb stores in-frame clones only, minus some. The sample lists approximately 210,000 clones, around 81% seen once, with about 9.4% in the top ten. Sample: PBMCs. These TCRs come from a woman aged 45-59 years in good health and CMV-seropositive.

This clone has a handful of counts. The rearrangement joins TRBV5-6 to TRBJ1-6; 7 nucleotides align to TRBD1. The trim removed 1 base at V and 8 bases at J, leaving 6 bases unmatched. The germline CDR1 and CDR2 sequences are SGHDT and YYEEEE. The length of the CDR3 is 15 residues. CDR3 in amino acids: CASSLIGGEYSPLHF. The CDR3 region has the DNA TGTGCCAGCAGCTTGATAGGGGGCGAATATTCACCCCTCCACTTT.

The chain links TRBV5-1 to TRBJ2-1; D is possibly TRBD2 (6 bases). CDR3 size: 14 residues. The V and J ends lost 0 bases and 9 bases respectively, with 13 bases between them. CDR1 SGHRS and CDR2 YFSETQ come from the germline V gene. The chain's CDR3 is CASSLDSKEGEQFF. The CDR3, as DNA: TGCGCCAGCAGCTTGGACAGCAAGGAGGGTGAGCAGTTCTTC.

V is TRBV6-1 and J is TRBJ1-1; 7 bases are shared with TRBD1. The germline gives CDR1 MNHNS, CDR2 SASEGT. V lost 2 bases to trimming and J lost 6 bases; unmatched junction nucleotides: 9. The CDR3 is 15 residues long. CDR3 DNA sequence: TGTGCCAGCAGTGAACGTGGAGGGGGCATCCCTGAAGCTTTCTTT. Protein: CASSERGGGIPEAFF.

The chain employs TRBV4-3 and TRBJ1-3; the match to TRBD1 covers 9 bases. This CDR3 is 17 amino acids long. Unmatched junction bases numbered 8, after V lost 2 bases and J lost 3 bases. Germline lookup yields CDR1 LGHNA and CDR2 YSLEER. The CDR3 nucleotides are TGCGCCAGCAGCCAAACCAGACAGGGGGAGTTTGGAAACACCATATATTTT. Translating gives CASSQTRQGEFGNTIYF.

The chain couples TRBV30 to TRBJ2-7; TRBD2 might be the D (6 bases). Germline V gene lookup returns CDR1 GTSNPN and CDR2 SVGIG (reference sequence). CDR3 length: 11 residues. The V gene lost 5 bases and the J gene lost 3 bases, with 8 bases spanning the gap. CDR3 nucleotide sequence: TGTGCCTGGGGGGGACTCTACGAGCAGTACTTC. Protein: CAWGGLYEQYF.

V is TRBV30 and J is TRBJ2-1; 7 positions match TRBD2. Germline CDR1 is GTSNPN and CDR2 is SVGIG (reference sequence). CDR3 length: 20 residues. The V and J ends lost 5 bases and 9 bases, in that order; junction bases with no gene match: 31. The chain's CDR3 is CAWGAQADQRGLGRVGEQFF. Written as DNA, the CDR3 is TGTGCCTGGGGGGCCCAGGCCGACCAGCGGGGACTGGGTCGGGTCGGTGAGCAGTTCTTC.

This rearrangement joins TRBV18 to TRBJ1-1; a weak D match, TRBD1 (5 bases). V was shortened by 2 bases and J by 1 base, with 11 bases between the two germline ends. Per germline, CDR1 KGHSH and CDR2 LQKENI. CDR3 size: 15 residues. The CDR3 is CASSPSSGENTEAFF. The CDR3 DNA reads TGTGCCAGCTCACCATCCTCGGGGGAGAACACTGAAGCTTTCTTT. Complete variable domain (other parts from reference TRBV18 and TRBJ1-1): NAGVMQNPRHLVRRRGQEARLRCSPMKGHSHVYWYRQLPEEGLKFMVYLQKENIIDESGMPKERFSAEFPKEGPSILRIQQVVRGDSAAYFCASSPSSGENTEAFFGQGTRLTVV.

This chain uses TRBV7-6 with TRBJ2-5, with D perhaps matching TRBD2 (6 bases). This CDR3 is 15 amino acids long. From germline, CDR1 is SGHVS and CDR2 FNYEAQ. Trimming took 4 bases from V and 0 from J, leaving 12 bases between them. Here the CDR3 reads CASSYYRDYQETQYF. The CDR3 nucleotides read TGTGCCAGCAGCTACTACCGGGACTACCAAGAGACCCAGTACTTC.

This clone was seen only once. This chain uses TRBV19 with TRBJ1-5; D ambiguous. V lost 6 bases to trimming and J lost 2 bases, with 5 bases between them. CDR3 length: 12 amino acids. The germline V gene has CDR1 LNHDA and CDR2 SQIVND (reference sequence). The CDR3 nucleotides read TGTGCCAGTAGCGGGGGCAATCAGCCCCAGCATTTT. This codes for CASSGGNQPQHF.

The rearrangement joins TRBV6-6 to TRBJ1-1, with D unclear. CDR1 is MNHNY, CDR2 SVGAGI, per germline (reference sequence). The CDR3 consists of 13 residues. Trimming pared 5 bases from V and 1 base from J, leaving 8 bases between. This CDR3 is CASSVTENTEAFF. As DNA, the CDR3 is TGTGCCAGCAGTGTTACAGAGAACACTGAAGCTTTCTTT.

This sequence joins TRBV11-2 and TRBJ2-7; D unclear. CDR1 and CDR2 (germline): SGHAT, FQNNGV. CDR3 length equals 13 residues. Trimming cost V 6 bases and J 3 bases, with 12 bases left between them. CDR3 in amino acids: CASSQTPGYEQYF. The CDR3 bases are TGTGCCAGCAGTCAAACCCCGGGCTACGAGCAGTACTTC.

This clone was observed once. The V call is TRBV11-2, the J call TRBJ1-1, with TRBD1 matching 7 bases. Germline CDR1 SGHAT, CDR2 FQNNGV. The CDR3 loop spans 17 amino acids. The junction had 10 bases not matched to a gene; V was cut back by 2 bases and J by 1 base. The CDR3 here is CASSLLPWRTGNTEAFF. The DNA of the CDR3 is TGTGCCAGCAGCTTATTGCCCTGGAGGACAGGGAACACTGAAGCTTTCTTT.

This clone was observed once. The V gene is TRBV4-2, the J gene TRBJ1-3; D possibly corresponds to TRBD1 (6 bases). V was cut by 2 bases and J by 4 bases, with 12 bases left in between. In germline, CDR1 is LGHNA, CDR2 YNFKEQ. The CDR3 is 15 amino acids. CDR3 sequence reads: CASSQPGQPGNTIYF. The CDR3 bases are TGTGCCAGCAGCCAACCTGGACAGCCCGGAAACACCATATATTTT.

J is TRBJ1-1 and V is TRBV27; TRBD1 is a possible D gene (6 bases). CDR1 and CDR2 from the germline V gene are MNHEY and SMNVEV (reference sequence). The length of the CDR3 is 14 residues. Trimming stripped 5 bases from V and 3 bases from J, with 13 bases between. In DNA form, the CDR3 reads TGTGCCAGCAGTGGGCACAGGGCGGACACTGAAGCTTTCTTT. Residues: CASSGHRADTEAFF.

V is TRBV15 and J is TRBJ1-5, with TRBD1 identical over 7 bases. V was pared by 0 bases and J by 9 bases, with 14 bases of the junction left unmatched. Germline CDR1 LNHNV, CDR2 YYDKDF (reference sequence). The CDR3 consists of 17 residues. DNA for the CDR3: TGTGCCACCAGCAGAGATCGGAGACAGGGTATGATACGGCCCCAGCATTTT. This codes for CATSRDRRQGMIRPQHF.

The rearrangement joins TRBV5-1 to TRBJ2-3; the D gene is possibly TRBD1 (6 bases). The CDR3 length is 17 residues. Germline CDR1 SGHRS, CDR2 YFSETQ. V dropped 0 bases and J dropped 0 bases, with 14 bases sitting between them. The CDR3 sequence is CASSLGPPGQSTDTQYF. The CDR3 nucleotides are TGCGCCAGCAGCTTGGGCCCCCCGGGACAAAGCACAGATACGCAGTATTTT. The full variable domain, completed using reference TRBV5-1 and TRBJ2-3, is KAGVTQTPRYLIKTRGQQVTLSCSPISGHRSVSWYQQTPGQGLQFLFEYFSETQRNKGNFPGRFSGRQFSNSRSEMNVSTLELGDSALYLCASSLGPPGQSTDTQYFGPGTRLTVL.

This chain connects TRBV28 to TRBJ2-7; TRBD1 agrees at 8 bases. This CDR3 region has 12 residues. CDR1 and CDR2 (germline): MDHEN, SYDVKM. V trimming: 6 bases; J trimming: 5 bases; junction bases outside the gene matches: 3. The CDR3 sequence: CASRPDRDEQYF. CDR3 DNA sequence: TGTGCCAGCAGACCGGACAGGGACGAGCAGTACTTC. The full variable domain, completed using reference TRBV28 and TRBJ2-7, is DVKVTQSSRYLVKRTGEKVFLECVQDMDHENMFWYRQDPGLGLRLIYFSYDVKMKEKGDIPEGYSVSREKKERFSLILESASTNQTSMYLCASRPDRDEQYFGPGTRLTVT.

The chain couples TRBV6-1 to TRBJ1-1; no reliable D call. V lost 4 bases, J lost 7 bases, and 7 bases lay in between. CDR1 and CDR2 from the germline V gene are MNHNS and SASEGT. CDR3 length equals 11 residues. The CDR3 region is CASSGLYEAFF. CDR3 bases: TGTGCCAGCAGTGGCCTCTATGAAGCTTTCTTT.

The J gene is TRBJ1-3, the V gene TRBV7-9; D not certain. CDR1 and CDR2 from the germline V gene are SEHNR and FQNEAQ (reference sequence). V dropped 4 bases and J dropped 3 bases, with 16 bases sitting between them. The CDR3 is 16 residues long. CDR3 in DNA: TGTGCCAGCAGCTGGACGGGGAGGGTCGATGGAAACACCATATATTTT. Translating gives CASSWTGRVDGNTIYF.

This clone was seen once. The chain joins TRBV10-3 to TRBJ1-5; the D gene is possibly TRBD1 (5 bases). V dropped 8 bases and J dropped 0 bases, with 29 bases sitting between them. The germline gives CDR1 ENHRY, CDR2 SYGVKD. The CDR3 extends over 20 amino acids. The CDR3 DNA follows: TGTGCCATCGGGGGAGGAGAGCGGACGGATCCGCTTTATAGCAATCAGCCCCAGCATTTT. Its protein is CAIGGGERTDPLYSNQPQHF.

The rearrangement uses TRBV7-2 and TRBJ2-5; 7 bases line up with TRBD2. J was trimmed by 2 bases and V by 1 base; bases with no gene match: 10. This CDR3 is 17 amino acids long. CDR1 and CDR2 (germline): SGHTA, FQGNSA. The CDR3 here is CASSLGGPGGLQETQYF. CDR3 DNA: TGTGCCAGCAGCTTAGGAGGTCCGGGGGGTCTTCAAGAGACCCAGTACTTC.

The CDR3, as DNA: TGTGCCAGCAGCGTCACCGACAGAGGCAATCAGCCCCAGCATTTT. Its translation is CASSVTDRGNQPQHF. The chain joins TRBV9 to TRBJ1-5; D possibly corresponds to TRBD1 (5 bases). The CDR3 length is 15 residues. Trimming took 2 bases from V and 2 from J, leaving 11 bases between them. Germline-derived CDR1 and CDR2 are SGDLS and YYNGEE.

CDR3 DNA sequence: TGCGCCAGCAGTGTCCCTGGCACCTACGAGCAGTACTTC. This gives the protein CASSVPGTYEQYF. The rearrangement uses TRBV10-2 and TRBJ2-7, with D hard to call. In germline, CDR1 is WSHSY, CDR2 SAAADI. The CDR3 covers 13 residues. Trimming removed 4 bases at V and 2 bases at J, with 9 bases between.